The next 18 T cell receptor beta chains were all read from a single sample in a study of cytomegalovirus exposure and HLA in healthy donors. Vbeta (60) and Jbeta (13) primers were used in the PCR. Repertoires were generated with immunoSEQ multiplex PCR, while TCRdb's copy carries only in-frame clones and drops some. The sample yields 150,000 to 180,000 clones, 70% to 85% seen once. The sample taken for sequencing was PBMCs. The source of these receptors is a man aged 30 to 45 in good health and CMV-seronegative.

The chain has TRBV7-6 and TRBJ2-7, with 11 bases aligning to TRBD1. This CDR3 is built from 14 residues. Germline V gene lookup returns CDR1 SGHVS and CDR2 FNYEAQ. Trimming cost V 5 bases and J 7 bases; bases outside gene matches: 7. In DNA, the CDR3 is TGTGCCAGCAGCCCCCAGGGACAGGGGGGAGAGCAGTACTTC. Encoded protein: CASSPQGQGGEQYF.

This clone occurred a few times. The rearrangement uses TRBV2 and TRBJ2-5; 11 nucleotides match TRBD1. Germline loops: CDR1 SNHLY, CDR2 FYNNEI. This CDR3 contains 15 residues. J lost 5 bases, V lost 4 bases, and 6 bases had no gene match. Here the CDR3 reads CASSGTGGLGETQYF. The DNA of the CDR3 is TGTGCCAGCAGTGGGACAGGGGGCCTCGGGGAGACCCAGTACTTC.

The gene calls are TRBV9 and TRBJ2-2, with TRBD1 matching 8 bases. The CDR3 length is 14 residues. Germline CDR1 reads SGDLS; CDR2 reads YYNGEE. V was pared by 3 bases and J by 8 bases, with 6 bases of the junction left unmatched. The chain's CDR3 is CASSGGQGEGELFF. Written as DNA, the CDR3 is TGTGCCAGCAGCGGCGGACAGGGAGAAGGGGAGCTGTTTTTT.

The chain has TRBV7-9 and TRBJ2-3, with 8 bases lining up with TRBD2. V shed 4 bases and J 3 bases; nucleotides not matched to a gene: 6. Germline CDR1 reads SEHNR; CDR2 reads FQNEAQ (reference sequence). The CDR3 sequence is 15 residues long. The DNA of the CDR3 is TGTGCCAGCAGCTCAGGGAGCGGGGGTACAGATACGCAGTATTTT. Its translation: CASSSGSGGTDTQYF.

The chain has TRBV4-1 and TRBJ1-1, with D unresolved. The CDR3 has 13 residues. The ends were cut back, 1 base at V and 4 bases at J, with 7 bases in the middle. Germline CDR1 and CDR2: MGHRA and YSYEKL. The CDR3 loop reads CASSQVEGTEAFF. The CDR3 DNA reads as TGCGCCAGCAGCCAAGTAGAGGGCACTGAAGCTTTCTTT.

V and J are TRBV18 and TRBJ2-7; possibly TRBD2 for D (5 bases). With 3 bases removed from V and 7 bases from J, the gap between germline ends came to 13 bases. The CDR3 runs to 13 residues. Per the germline V gene, CDR1 is KGHSH and CDR2 is LQKENI. The CDR3 loop reads CASSPAGAGEQYF. CDR3 DNA sequence: TGTGCCAGCTCACCGGCAGGCGCGGGTGAGCAGTACTTC.

This chain links TRBV5-6 with TRBJ2-3, with D hard to call. The CDR3 extends over 12 amino acids. The V end was cut by 4 bases, the J end by 7 bases, with 10 bases between. Germline V gene data show CDR1 as SGHDT and CDR2 as YYEEEE. The CDR3 nucleotides read TGTGCCAGCAGCCCACAACGTAATACGCAGTATTTT. Protein product: CASSPQRNTQYF.

The chain combines TRBV7-2 with TRBJ2-1; TRBD1 aligns across 7 bases. The CDR3 contains 13 residues. Per germline, CDR1 SGHTA and CDR2 FQGNSA. The J segment lost 4 bases and the V segment lost 5 bases, leaving 2 bases of the junction unmatched. The CDR3 nucleotides read TGTGCCAGCAGCCGGGACAGATACAATGAGCAGTTCTTC. This gives the protein CASSRDRYNEQFF.

The rearrangement links TRBV5-4 to TRBJ1-1; a possible D gene is TRBD1 (5 bases). This CDR3 is 14 amino acids long. Trimming removed 4 bases from V and 1 base from J, with 11 bases in between. Per germline, CDR1 SGHNT and CDR2 YYREEE (reference sequence). DNA of the CDR3: TGTGCCAGCAGCCACCGGGACTCGAACACTGAAGCTTTCTTT. As protein: CASSHRDSNTEAFF.

The chain is built from TRBV12-5 and TRBJ2-2; D possibly corresponds to TRBD1 (6 bases). This CDR3 region has 15 residues. Germline values: CDR1 LGHNT, CDR2 FRNRAP. V was clipped by 5 bases and J by 1 base, with 11 bases between them. CDR3 in DNA: TGTGCTAGTGGTCAGACAGGATTGAACACCGGGGAGCTGTTTTTT. It codes for CASGQTGLNTGELFF.

The rearrangement uses TRBV5-1 and TRBJ2-3; unclear D gene. Germline CDR1 SGHRS, CDR2 YFSETQ. V dropped 4 bases and J dropped 1 base, with 10 bases sitting between them. This CDR3 contains 14 residues. CDR3 nucleotides: TGCGCCAGCAGCGTATCGTCCGGCACAGATACGCAGTATTTT. This encodes CASSVSSGTDTQYF.

This sequence joins TRBV27 and TRBJ1-5, with 8 bases aligning to TRBD1. Germline assignment: CDR1 MNHEY and CDR2 SMNVEV (reference sequence). The CDR3 totals 12 residues. V lost 6 bases, J lost 7 bases, and 2 bases stayed unmatched. This CDR3 reads CASRQGGQPQHF. DNA for the CDR3: TGTGCCAGCAGACAGGGGGGACAGCCCCAGCATTTT.

Comments on this clone: One end of the junction varies from germline; a read error may be responsible. The rearrangement joins TRBV9 to TRBJ1-6; TRBD1 might be the D (6 bases). Germline V gene sequence: CDR1 SGDLS, CDR2 YYNGEE. The CDR3 is 16 amino acids. The CDR3 nucleotides read TGTGCCAGCAGCCTGACGGACAGCTCCTATAATTCACCCCTCAACTTT. As protein: CASSLTDSSYNSPLNF.

This clone was counted between two and nine times. This chain links TRBV5-1 with TRBJ2-6; 8 nucleotides agree with TRBD1. This CDR3 is 16 amino acids long. After removal of 6 bases from V and 1 base from J, the junction contained 6 bases not matched to a gene. CDR1 and CDR2 (germline): SGHRS, YFSETQ. The CDR3 nucleotides are TGCGCCAGCAAGGCAGGGGGCGCGTCTGGGGCCAACGTCCTGACTTTC. It is translated as CASKAGGASGANVLTF.

The rearrangement joins TRBV7-8 to TRBJ1-5; a possible D gene is TRBD1 (5 bases). Germline-derived CDR1 and CDR2 are SGHVS and FQNEAQ. The CDR3 covers 16 residues. V lost 1 base, J lost 5 bases, and 15 bases lay in between. The CDR3 DNA reads as TGTGCCAGCAGCTTAGTCGGTTTACAGGTGGATCAGCCCCAGCATTTT. Translation: CASSLVGLQVDQPQHF.

V usage is TRBV19 and J usage is TRBJ1-2; D is possibly TRBD1 (5 bases). Germline V gene data show CDR1 as LNHDA and CDR2 as SQIVND (reference sequence). The CDR3 runs 15 residues. Trimming shortened V by 4 bases and J by 6 bases, and 18 bases separated the two germline ends. The CDR3: CASSTLAEGRDGYTF. CDR3 bases: TGTGCCAGTAGTACCCTCGCGGAGGGGCGCGATGGCTACACCTTC.

The rearrangement joins TRBV4-2 to TRBJ2-2; D remains ambiguous. CDR1 LGHNA and CDR2 YNFKEQ come from the germline V gene. V gave up 6 bases and J gave up 8 bases, with 7 bases separating them. CDR3 length equals 11 residues. The CDR3 DNA sequence: TGTGCCAGCAGTCTGACTGGGGAGCTGTTTTTT. It specifies CASSLTGELFF.

The chain employs TRBV19 and TRBJ2-3; TRBD1 might be the D (6 bases). This CDR3 comprises 15 residues. V lost 3 bases and J 4 bases, leaving 14 bases between the germline ends. CDR1 is LNHDA and CDR2 is SQIVND in the germline V gene (reference sequence). The CDR3 nucleotides read TGTGCCAGTAGTATTCAGGGGAGTGGCGCAGATACGCAGTATTTT. Protein: CASSIQGSGADTQYF.